Listed below are T cell receptor beta chains from one sample, sequenced in a study of T cells in Graves' hyperthyroidism and ophthalmopathy. One entry per CDR3 protein, called by TCRdb with MiXCR from the multiplex PCR reads. The table records 300,000 or so distinct CDR3 sequences, over 15% of them present only once. The sample consisted of blood. The receptors here all came from a woman aged 50 to 65 with Graves' hyperthyroidism. The CDR3 runs from the conserved cysteine through the conserved F or W. Each record gives: J gene, CDR3 length, V gene, D gene, clone size, CDR3 protein, CDR3 DNA. A D gene is named only where the DNA matches it firmly. Some rows mark clone size as missing; the rest say once, few, many or name a class of expanded clone.

j_gene: TRBJ2-1; len: 15; v_gene: TRBV2; d_gene: TRBD2; abundance: NA; CDR3aa: CASSGLAGGPYEQFF; CDR3nt: TGTGCCAGCAGTGGGTTAGCGGGAGGGCCTTATGAGCAGTTCTTC
j_gene: TRBJ2-1; len: 15; v_gene: TRBV11-2; d_gene: TRBD2; abundance: many; CDR3aa: CASSPRLAGDNEQFF; CDR3nt: TGTGCCAGCAGCCCCCGACTAGCGGGAGATAATGAGCAGTTCTTC
j_gene: TRBJ1-2; len: 13; v_gene: TRBV7-9; d_gene: NA; abundance: many; CDR3aa: CASSFRPFDGYTF; CDR3nt: TGTGCCAGCAGCTTTAGGCCATTCGATGGCTACACCTTC
j_gene: TRBJ2-3; len: 15; v_gene: TRBV20-1; d_gene: TRBD2; abundance: NA; CDR3aa: CSARVASGRRDTQYF; CDR3nt: TGCAGTGCTAGAGTGGCTAGCGGGAGAAGAGATACGCAGTATTTT
j_gene: TRBJ2-7; len: 12; v_gene: TRBV20-1; d_gene: NA; abundance: few; CDR3aa: CSARDLTYEQYF; CDR3nt: TGCAGTGCTAGAGACCTGACCTACGAGCAGTACTTC
j_gene: TRBJ2-5; len: 15; v_gene: TRBV5-4; d_gene: NA; abundance: NA; CDR3aa: CASSHDPRSRETQYF; CDR3nt: TGTGCCAGCAGCCACGACCCCCGATCAAGGGAGACCCAGTACTTC
j_gene: TRBJ2-2; len: 16; v_gene: TRBV13; d_gene: TRBD2; abundance: many; CDR3aa: CASSSRTSGRFGELFF; CDR3nt: TGTGCCAGCAGCTCCCGGACTAGCGGGAGATTCGGGGAGCTGTTTTTT
j_gene: TRBJ1-1; len: 14; v_gene: TRBV5-8; d_gene: NA; abundance: many; CDR3aa: CASSLGGTGSEAFF; CDR3nt: TGTGCCAGCAGCTTGGGGGGAACAGGGTCCGAAGCTTTCTTT
j_gene: TRBJ1-3; len: 14; v_gene: TRBV5-1; d_gene: NA; abundance: NA; CDR3aa: CASSLGDAGTTIYF; CDR3nt: TGCGCCAGCAGCTTAGGGGATGCTGGAACCACCATATATTTT
j_gene: TRBJ2-3; len: 17; v_gene: TRBV28; d_gene: NA; abundance: many; CDR3aa: CASNSNPYIGGRSAQYF; CDR3nt: TGTGCCAGCAACTCAAACCCGTACATAGGGGGGAGGAGTGCGCAGTATTTT
j_gene: TRBJ2-5; len: 15; v_gene: TRBV13; d_gene: TRBD2; abundance: NA; CDR3aa: CASSLYSSGVETQYF; CDR3nt: TGTGCCAGCAGCCTCTATTCTAGCGGGGTGGAGACCCAGTACTTC
j_gene: TRBJ2-1; len: 15; v_gene: TRBV6-5; d_gene: TRBD2; abundance: few; CDR3aa: CASSYVAGGGNEQFF; CDR3nt: TGTGCCAGCAGTTACGTAGCGGGAGGGGGCAATGAGCAGTTCTTC
j_gene: TRBJ1-5; len: 15; v_gene: TRBV10-3; d_gene: NA; abundance: NA; CDR3aa: CAISERQVSNQPQHF; CDR3nt: TGTGCCATCAGTGAGAGGCAGGTTAGCAATCAGCCCCAGCATTTT
j_gene: TRBJ2-1; len: 15; v_gene: TRBV7-2; d_gene: TRBD2; abundance: many; CDR3aa: CASSLGLAGNNEQFF; CDR3nt: TGTGCCAGCAGTTTAGGCCTAGCGGGAAACAATGAGCAGTTCTTC
j_gene: TRBJ2-1; len: 11; v_gene: TRBV12-3/TRBV12-4; d_gene: NA; abundance: few; CDR3aa: CASSYVNEQFF; CDR3nt: TGTGCCAGCAGTTATGTGAATGAGCAGTTCTTC
j_gene: TRBJ2-7; len: 10; v_gene: TRBV2; d_gene: NA; abundance: many; CDR3aa: CASGAYEQYF; CDR3nt: TGTGCCAGCGGGGCTTACGAGCAGTACTTC
j_gene: TRBJ1-6; len: 16; v_gene: TRBV18; d_gene: TRBD1; abundance: many; CDR3aa: CASSPQTGDYNSPLHF; CDR3nt: TGTGCCAGCTCACCACAGACAGGGGACTATAATTCACCCCTCCACTTT
j_gene: TRBJ1-5; len: 15; v_gene: TRBV9; d_gene: NA; abundance: NA; CDR3aa: CASSPGETDNQPQHF; CDR3nt: TGTGCCAGCAGCCCAGGTGAGACAGATAATCAGCCCCAGCATTTT
j_gene: TRBJ2-5; len: 15; v_gene: TRBV2; d_gene: TRBD2; abundance: NA; CDR3aa: CASSDQAGRQETQYF; CDR3nt: TGTGCCAGCAGTGACCAAGCGGGGAGACAAGAGACCCAGTACTTC
j_gene: TRBJ2-1; len: 14; v_gene: TRBV28; d_gene: NA; abundance: NA; CDR3aa: CASIAGAFYNEQFF; CDR3nt: TGTGCCAGCATAGCAGGGGCTTTCTACAATGAGCAGTTCTTC
j_gene: TRBJ1-6; len: 13; v_gene: TRBV12-3/TRBV12-4; d_gene: NA; abundance: few; CDR3aa: CASSHFGDSPLHF; CDR3nt: TGTGCCAGCAGCCACTTTGGTGATTCACCCCTCCACTTT
j_gene: TRBJ2-5; len: 16; v_gene: TRBV20-1; d_gene: TRBD2; abundance: few; CDR3aa: CSARSGLAGGSETQYF; CDR3nt: TGCAGTGCTAGATCCGGACTAGCGGGGGGGAGTGAGACCCAGTACTTC
j_gene: TRBJ1-2; len: 16; v_gene: TRBV5-1; d_gene: TRBD1; abundance: few; CDR3aa: CASSSDSGGLNYGYTF; CDR3nt: TGCGCCAGCAGCTCAGACTCAGGGGGCTTGAACTATGGCTACACCTTC
j_gene: TRBJ1-4; len: 14; v_gene: TRBV20-1; d_gene: NA; abundance: NA; CDR3aa: CSAREGLQDGKLFF; CDR3nt: TGCAGTGCTAGAGAGGGCCTCCAGGACGGAAAACTGTTTTTT
j_gene: TRBJ1-3; len: 17; v_gene: TRBV4-1; d_gene: NA; abundance: few; CDR3aa: CASSQVKIRGSGNTIYF; CDR3nt: TGCGCCAGCAGCCAAGTCAAGATTCGAGGGTCTGGAAACACCATATATTTT
j_gene: TRBJ1-6; len: 20; v_gene: TRBV27; d_gene: TRBD1; abundance: once; CDR3aa: CASSPRSSDRNTSYNSPLHF; CDR3nt: TGTGCCAGCAGTCCTCGATCCTCGGACAGGAACACCTCCTATAATTCACCCCTCCACTTT
j_gene: TRBJ2-3; len: 14; v_gene: TRBV5-1; d_gene: NA; abundance: NA; CDR3aa: CASSLARLGEPQYF; CDR3nt: TGCGCCAGCAGCTTGGCCCGACTTGGGGAACCGCAGTATTTT
j_gene: TRBJ1-5; len: 15; v_gene: TRBV13; d_gene: NA; abundance: few; CDR3aa: CASSLGSSSGAPQHF; CDR3nt: TGTGCCAGCAGCTTAGGGTCCTCGTCGGGGGCGCCCCAGCATTTT
j_gene: TRBJ2-3; len: 18; v_gene: TRBV20-1; d_gene: TRBD1; abundance: many; CDR3aa: CSATTQNPGQGSPDTQYF; CDR3nt: TGCAGTGCAACTACTCAAAACCCGGGACAGGGAAGTCCAGATACGCAGTATTTT
j_gene: TRBJ1-2; len: 13; v_gene: TRBV28; d_gene: NA; abundance: NA; CDR3aa: CASSLDRGFGYTF; CDR3nt: TGTGCCAGCAGTTTAGATAGGGGATTTGGCTACACCTTC
j_gene: TRBJ1-1; len: 11; v_gene: TRBV20-1; d_gene: NA; abundance: NA; CDR3aa: CSVKRDPEAFF; CDR3nt: TGCAGTGTAAAAAGGGACCCTGAAGCTTTCTTT
j_gene: TRBJ1-5; len: 13; v_gene: TRBV12-3/TRBV12-4; d_gene: TRBD1; abundance: many; CDR3aa: CASSSQGNQPQHF; CDR3nt: TGTGCCAGCAGCTCACAGGGGAATCAGCCCCAGCATTTT
j_gene: TRBJ2-1; len: 13; v_gene: TRBV7-7; d_gene: NA; abundance: many; CDR3aa: CASSDRLEMEQFF; CDR3nt: TGTGCTAGCAGCGACCGACTAGAAATGGAGCAGTTCTTC
j_gene: TRBJ2-1; len: 12; v_gene: TRBV2; d_gene: NA; abundance: few; CDR3aa: CASRGPVNEQFF; CDR3nt: TGTGCCAGCAGGGGGCCAGTCAATGAGCAGTTCTTC
j_gene: TRBJ1-5; len: 18; v_gene: TRBV2; d_gene: NA; abundance: many; CDR3aa: CASSEEVRVEYSNQPQHF; CDR3nt: TGTGCCAGCAGTGAGGAAGTCAGGGTGGAATATAGCAATCAGCCCCAGCATTTT
j_gene: TRBJ1-2; len: 13; v_gene: TRBV28; d_gene: TRBD1; abundance: NA; CDR3aa: CASSRTGDYGYTF; CDR3nt: TGTGCCAGCAGTAGAACAGGGGACTATGGCTACACCTTC
j_gene: TRBJ2-2; len: 16; v_gene: TRBV13; d_gene: TRBD2; abundance: many; CDR3aa: CASSLQPGTSVGELFF; CDR3nt: TGTGCCAGCAGCCTCCAGCCCGGGACTAGCGTCGGGGAGCTGTTTTTT
j_gene: TRBJ1-2; len: 13; v_gene: TRBV29-1; d_gene: NA; abundance: few; CDR3aa: CSVLTGTHYGYTF; CDR3nt: TGCAGCGTCTTGACAGGAACGCACTATGGCTACACCTTC
j_gene: TRBJ2-6; len: 19; v_gene: TRBV2; d_gene: TRBD1; abundance: many; CDR3aa: CASSANRGRLFSGANVLTF; CDR3nt: TGTGCCAGCAGTGCAAACAGGGGGCGACTCTTTTCTGGGGCCAACGTCCTGACTTTC
j_gene: TRBJ2-1; len: 13; v_gene: TRBV7-9; d_gene: NA; abundance: many; CDR3aa: CASKEDSHNEQFF; CDR3nt: TGTGCCAGCAAAGAAGACAGCCACAATGAGCAGTTCTTC
j_gene: TRBJ1-1; len: 14; v_gene: TRBV20-1; d_gene: TRBD1; abundance: NA; CDR3aa: CSAITPGGGTEAFF; CDR3nt: TGCAGTGCGATTACCCCAGGGGGCGGCACTGAAGCTTTCTTT
j_gene: TRBJ2-3; len: 12; v_gene: TRBV7-9; d_gene: NA; abundance: many; CDR3aa: CASSLALDTQYF; CDR3nt: TGTGCCAGCAGCTTAGCGTTAGATACGCAGTATTTT
j_gene: TRBJ2-7; len: 14; v_gene: TRBV2; d_gene: NA; abundance: NA; CDR3aa: CASSDLVTSGEQYF; CDR3nt: TGTGCCAGCAGTGATCTAGTTACGAGTGGCGAGCAGTACTTC
j_gene: TRBJ2-7; len: 13; v_gene: TRBV12-3/TRBV12-4; d_gene: NA; abundance: few; CDR3aa: CASIPRNCYEQYF; CDR3nt: TGTGCCAGCATCCCGAGGAACTGTTACGAGCAGTACTTC
j_gene: TRBJ1-2; len: 13; v_gene: TRBV20-1; d_gene: NA; abundance: few; CDR3aa: CSARSREEDGYTF; CDR3nt: TGCAGTGCTAGATCCAGGGAGGAAGATGGCTACACCTTC
j_gene: TRBJ2-1; len: 15; v_gene: TRBV11-2; d_gene: TRBD2; abundance: many; CDR3aa: CASSLAGVSYNGQFF; CDR3nt: TGTGCCAGCAGTTTAGCGGGTGTCTCCTACAATGGGCAGTTCTTC
j_gene: TRBJ2-1; len: 11; v_gene: TRBV30; d_gene: NA; abundance: NA; CDR3aa: CAWSLVEEQFF; CDR3nt: TGTGCCTGGAGCCTTGTAGAGGAGCAGTTCTTC
j_gene: TRBJ1-1; len: 16; v_gene: TRBV18; d_gene: TRBD1; abundance: many; CDR3aa: CASSSGEQGKHAEAFF; CDR3nt: TGTGCCAGCTCATCAGGGGAACAGGGGAAGCACGCTGAAGCTTTCTTT
j_gene: TRBJ2-3; len: 14; v_gene: TRBV7-3; d_gene: TRBD1; abundance: many; CDR3aa: CASSPGGGTDTQYF; CDR3nt: TGTGCCAGCAGCCCAGGGGGCGGCACAGATACGCAGTATTTT
j_gene: TRBJ2-7; len: 16; v_gene: TRBV19; d_gene: TRBD1; abundance: few; CDR3aa: CASSAVGTGASYEQYF; CDR3nt: TGTGCCAGTAGTGCCGTTGGGACAGGGGCCTCCTACGAGCAGTACTTC
j_gene: TRBJ2-1; len: 13; v_gene: TRBV3-1; d_gene: NA; abundance: NA; CDR3aa: CASSQRTINEQFF; CDR3nt: TGTGCCAGCAGCCAGCGGACTATCAATGAGCAGTTCTTC
j_gene: TRBJ2-6; len: 15; v_gene: TRBV19; d_gene: NA; abundance: few; CDR3aa: CASARAHSGANVLTF; CDR3nt: TGTGCCAGCGCCAGGGCCCACTCTGGGGCCAACGTCCTGACTTTC
j_gene: TRBJ1-5; len: 13; v_gene: TRBV6-1; d_gene: NA; abundance: NA; CDR3aa: CASSELSNQPQHF; CDR3nt: TGTGCCAGCAGTGAGTTGAGCAATCAGCCCCAGCATTTT
j_gene: TRBJ2-5; len: 14; v_gene: TRBV7-2; d_gene: TRBD2; abundance: many; CDR3aa: CASMEGGSGETQYF; CDR3nt: TGTGCCAGCATGGAAGGCGGGAGTGGGGAGACCCAGTACTTC